These 16 T cell receptor beta chains came from one sample sequenced in a study of blood T cell repertoires in COVID-19. Libraries were prepared by immunoSEQ multiplex PCR; TCRdb keeps only in-frame clonotypes and omits some of them. The sample shows about 300,000 clones, more than 80% of them seen only once. The sequenced material came from peripheral blood. The source is a woman in her forties or fifties with COVID-19, enrolled during active disease.

The V call is TRBV5-1, the J call TRBJ2-2; D uncertain. The V gene's germline CDR1 is SGHRS and CDR2 YFSETQ. The CDR3 is 13 amino acids. V lost 0 bases, J lost 2 bases, and 2 bases lay in between. The CDR3 spells CASSLANTGELFF. The CDR3 DNA reads TGCGCCAGCAGCTTGGCAAACACCGGGGAGCTGTTTTTT.

This rearrangement joins TRBV18 to TRBJ2-3, with 7 bases that match TRBD2. The CDR3 has 15 residues. V gave up 3 bases and J gave up 3 bases; unmatched junction bases: 6. Germline V gene lookup returns CDR1 KGHSH and CDR2 LQKENI. The CDR3 loop reads CASSPGGRETDTQYF. The CDR3 DNA sequence: TGTGCCAGCTCACCGGGCGGGAGAGAAACAGATACGCAGTATTTT.

The V call is TRBV15, the J call TRBJ1-4, with D possibly being TRBD1 (5 bases). Looked up from germline, CDR1 is LNHNV and CDR2 is YYDKDF (reference sequence). V dropped 8 bases and J dropped 2 bases, with 15 bases sitting between them. This CDR3 contains 15 residues. The CDR3 here is CATVRGGSTNEKLFF. Here the CDR3 DNA reads TGTGCCACCGTAAGGGGAGGAAGTACTAATGAAAAACTGTTTTTT. Using reference TRBV15 and TRBJ1-4 for the parts outside the CDR3, the full variable domain is DAMVIQNPRYQVTQFGKPVTLSCSQTLNHNVMYWYQQKSSQAPKLLFHYYDKDFNNEADTPDNFQSRRPNTSFCFLDIRSPGLGDTAMYLCATVRGGSTNEKLFFGSGTQLSVL.

This clone has a handful of counts. The CDR3 loop is CASSPRLVTGELFF. CDR3 bases: TGTGCCAGCAGCCCACGACTTGTCACCGGGGAGCTGTTTTTT. The chain employs TRBV5-6 and TRBJ2-2, with D unresolved. Germline CDR1 SGHDT, CDR2 YYEEEE. The CDR3 sequence is 14 residues long. Trimming removed 4 bases from V and 4 bases from J, with 11 bases in between.

This sequence joins TRBV9 and TRBJ2-7; D remains ambiguous. Germline CDR1 reads SGDLS; CDR2 reads YYNGEE. The CDR3 loop spans 15 amino acids. Trimming shortened V by 4 bases and J by 2 bases, and 16 bases separated the two germline ends. The CDR3 spells CASSPMISDTYEQYF. CDR3 sequence (DNA): TGTGCCAGCAGCCCGATGATAAGCGATACCTACGAGCAGTACTTC.

The chain recombines TRBV9 with TRBJ2-3, with TRBD2 matching over 7 bases. CDR1 and CDR2 from the germline V gene are SGDLS and YYNGEE. This CDR3 comprises 15 residues. After removal of 0 bases from V and 1 base from J, the junction contained 2 bases not matched to a gene. The CDR3 here is CASSVVLAGTDTQYF. In nucleotides, the CDR3 is TGTGCCAGCAGCGTAGTTCTAGCGGGCACAGATACGCAGTATTTT.

The rearrangement links TRBV19 to TRBJ1-2, with TRBD1 identical over 10 bases. Germline trimming cut 3 bases from V and 2 bases from J; bases unmatched to any gene: 6. CDR3 length: 16 amino acids. CDR1 and CDR2 (germline): LNHDA, SQIVND (reference sequence). CDR3 bases: TGTGCCAGTAGTATCTCCGCGACAGGGGGCAACTATGGCTACACCTTC. It translates to CASSISATGGNYGYTF.

The rearrangement links TRBV6-5 to TRBJ2-1; TRBD1 aligns across 10 bases. Germline loops: CDR1 MNHEY, CDR2 SVGAGI. There are 15 residues in the CDR3. V shed 4 bases, J shed 2 bases, and the junction held 2 bases outside the gene matches. CDR3 protein: CASSWGQGTYNEQFF. The CDR3 nucleotides are TGTGCCAGCAGTTGGGGACAGGGGACCTACAATGAGCAGTTCTTC.

CDR3 protein: CASSFEGVNTEAFF. CDR3 in DNA: TGTGCCAGCAGCTTCGAGGGGGTGAACACTGAAGCTTTCTTT. The chain is built from TRBV7-2 and TRBJ1-1, with D tentatively TRBD1 (6 bases). Germline V gene data show CDR1 as SGHTA and CDR2 as FQGNSA. The CDR3 runs 14 residues. V was shortened by 3 bases and J by 0 bases, with 8 bases between the two germline ends.

This rearrangement joins TRBV5-4 to TRBJ2-5; 11 bases are a match to TRBD1. CDR3 length: 15 amino acids. J was trimmed by 3 bases and V by 0 bases; bases with no gene match: 1. The V gene's germline CDR1 is SGHNT and CDR2 YYREEE (reference sequence). The CDR3 DNA reads TGTGCCAGCAGCTTGGGGGACAGGGGGGAAGAGACCCAGTACTTC. Translated, it gives CASSLGDRGEETQYF.

V gene TRBV11-3 combines with J gene TRBJ2-2; tentatively, D is TRBD2 (5 bases). V was pared by 6 bases and J by 7 bases, with 12 bases between. The length of the CDR3 is 13 residues. The germline V gene has CDR1 SGHNT and CDR2 YENEEA. This CDR3 is CASSWEYSGELFF. The CDR3 DNA is TGTGCCAGCAGTTGGGAGTATAGCGGGGAGCTGTTTTTT.

This clone has a single count. The rearrangement uses TRBV6-5 and TRBJ1-5, with a tentative D call TRBD1 (6 bases). The CDR3 is 15 residues long. Germline V lookup: CDR1 MNHEY, CDR2 SVGAGI. The V and J ends lost 0 bases and 9 bases respectively, with 15 bases between them. CDR3 DNA sequence: TGTGCCAGCAGTTACTCGACAGGAGGCACCTCGCCCCAGCATTTT. This encodes CASSYSTGGTSPQHF.

The V call is TRBV7-8, the J call TRBJ2-1; D is perhaps TRBD2 (6 bases). The CDR3 extends over 16 amino acids. Per germline, CDR1 SGHVS and CDR2 FQNEAQ. V lost 1 base and J lost 0, with 10 bases in between. This chain's CDR3 is CASSLVGGGSYNEQFF. CDR3 in DNA: TGTGCCAGCAGCTTAGTTGGGGGAGGCTCCTACAATGAGCAGTTCTTC.

CDR3 coding DNA: TGTGCCAGCAGCGTTGCCCCCTGGGACAGCCAGAGAGAGTACGAGCAGTACTTC. It codes for CASSVAPWDSQREYEQYF. V and J are TRBV9 and TRBJ2-7; 7 nucleotides match TRBD1. Germline V gene lookup returns CDR1 SGDLS and CDR2 YYNGEE. This CDR3 is 18 amino acids long. J was trimmed by 4 bases and V by 2 bases; bases with no gene match: 18.

The CDR3: CASSLPRGVGELFF. The CDR3 DNA reads TGTGCCAGCAGCTTACCTAGAGGAGTGGGGGAGCTGTTTTTT. V is TRBV2 and J is TRBJ2-2; D not resolved. Germline values: CDR1 SNHLY, CDR2 FYNNEI. This CDR3 spans 14 amino acids. Trimming took 6 bases from V and 8 from J, leaving 16 bases between them.

The rearrangement joins TRBV5-5 to TRBJ1-5; D ambiguous. Germline V gene data show CDR1 as SGHKS and CDR2 as YYEKEE (reference sequence). V lost 4 bases to trimming and J lost 5 bases, with 16 bases between them. The CDR3 runs 15 residues. CDR3 nucleotide sequence: TGTGCCAGCAGCCCGACTGCCGTCCCCCATCAGCCCCAGCATTTT. Translated, it gives CASSPTAVPHQPQHF.